These 11 T cell receptor beta chains came from one sample sequenced in a study of response to subunit inactivated influenza vaccine. TCRdb re-called the RT-PCR reads through MiXCR, storing one row per CDR3 protein. The table shows approximately 700,000 distinct CDR3 sequences, with roughly 14% occurring only once. The source was PBMCs from blood, collected approximately 15 days before vaccination. Source of these receptors: a man in his fifties who received an inactivated influenza vaccine.

The V and J genes are TRBV14 and TRBJ2-1; a possible D gene is TRBD2 (5 bases). The CDR3 has 16 residues. V gave up 4 bases and J gave up 3 bases, with 16 bases separating them. Germline loops: CDR1 SGHDN, CDR2 FVKESK. The CDR3 loop reads CASSREGDKIYNEQFF. The CDR3 bases are TGTGCCAGCAGCCGAGAGGGAGACAAAATCTACAATGAGCAGTTCTTC.

CDR3 protein: CASTQGDFSEQYF. The DNA of the CDR3 is TGTGCCAGCACCCAGGGGGATTTCTCCGAGCAGTACTTC. The chain links TRBV3-1 to TRBJ2-7; 7 nucleotides agree with TRBD1. From germline, CDR1 is LGHDT and CDR2 YNNKEL (reference sequence). V shed 7 bases, J shed 6 bases, and the junction held 9 bases outside the gene matches. CDR3 length equals 13 residues.

In its sample, this clonotype was seen a few times. V is TRBV20-1 and J is TRBJ1-1; possibly TRBD1 for D (5 bases). V lost 3 bases, J lost 0 bases, and 11 bases lay in between. Per germline, CDR1 DFQATT and CDR2 SNEGSKA (reference sequence). CDR3 size: 14 residues. Here the CDR3 reads CSASPRVMNTEAFF. CDR3 bases: TGCAGTGCTAGTCCCAGGGTTATGAACACTGAAGCTTTCTTT.

The sample holds a few counts of this clonotype. The rearrangement joins TRBV29-1 to TRBJ1-1; TRBD1 aligns across 7 bases. The germline V gene encodes CDR1 SQVTM and CDR2 ANQGSEA. The CDR3 sequence is 14 residues long. The ends lost 1 base at V and 3 bases at J; junction bases unmatched: 5. CDR3 DNA: TGCAGCGTTGAAGCAACAGGGGCTTACACTGAAGCTTTCTTT. Amino acids: CSVEATGAYTEAFF. The full variable domain, its missing parts supplied by reference TRBV29-1 and TRBJ1-1, is SAVISQKPSRDICQRGTSLTIQCQVDSQVTMMFWYRQQPGQSLTLIATANQGSEATYESGFVIDKFPISRPNLTFSTLTVSNMSPEDSSIYLCSVEATGAYTEAFFGQGTRLTVV.

This clonotype has only one observation. This chain uses TRBV29-1 with TRBJ2-5, with D perhaps given as TRBD1 or TRBD2 (5 bases each). CDR1 is SQVTM, CDR2 ANQGSEA, per germline. Trimming removed 1 base from V and 7 bases from J, with 13 bases in between. This CDR3 is built from 13 residues. The CDR3 nucleotides read TGCAGCGTTGAAGTGGCTGGGACGGGGACCCAGTACTTC. Protein sequence: CSVEVAGTGTQYF.

This clonotype was seen at least ten times. The gene calls are TRBV11-2 and TRBJ2-3; no clear D. CDR1 and CDR2 (germline): SGHAT, FQNNGV. The ends were cut back, 1 base at V and 2 bases at J, with 16 bases in the middle. The CDR3 has 17 amino acids. The CDR3 sequence is CASSLGVGFGSTDTQYF. In nucleotides, the CDR3 is TGTGCCAGCAGCTTAGGGGTTGGGTTTGGGTCCACAGATACGCAGTATTTT.

V is TRBV19 and J is TRBJ1-2; 7 positions match TRBD1. This CDR3 is built from 14 residues. Germline V gene sequence: CDR1 LNHDA, CDR2 SQIVND (reference sequence). The J segment lost 4 bases and the V segment lost 8 bases, leaving 10 bases of the junction unmatched. CDR3 sequence: CASSDRDRVYGYTF. The CDR3 DNA reads as TGTGCCAGTTCCGACAGGGATCGTGTCTATGGCTACACCTTC. Based on the CDR3 plus reference TRBV19 and TRBJ1-2, the full variable domain is DGGITQSPKYLFRKEGQNVTLSCEQNLNHDAMYWYRQDPGQGLRLIYYSQIVNDFQKGDIAEGYSVSREKKESFPLTVTSAQKNPTAFYLCASSDRDRVYGYTFGSGTRLTVV.

This chain joins TRBV12-3 or TRBV12-4 and TRBJ2-3; D uncertain. The CDR3 runs 16 residues. Deletions cut 5 bases from V and 2 bases from J, with 17 bases between. For the CDR3, the DNA is TGTGCCAGCAGTCCACAGTCGGGTCTCCACACAGATACGCAGTATTTT. This gives the protein CASSPQSGLHTDTQYF.

The V gene is TRBV7-2, the J gene TRBJ1-5, with 8 bases aligning to TRBD1. V trimming: 4 bases; J trimming: 3 bases; junction bases outside the gene matches: 5. The germline V gene has CDR1 SGHTA and CDR2 FQGNSA. There are 15 residues in the CDR3. CDR3 loop: CASSSRTGPNQPQHF. Here the CDR3 DNA reads TGTGCCAGCAGCTCTAGGACAGGGCCCAATCAGCCCCAGCATTTT. The full variable domain, rest sourced from reference TRBV7-2 and TRBJ1-5, is GAGVSQSPSNKVTEKGKDVELRCDPISGHTALYWYRQSLGQGLEFLIYFQGNSAPDKSGLPSDRFSAERTGGSVSTLTIQRTQQEDSAVYLCASSSRTGPNQPQHFGDGTRLSIL.

This chain uses TRBV4-2 with TRBJ2-3, with 7 positions matching TRBD1. Germline CDR1 LGHNA, CDR2 YNFKEQ. Trimming cost V 5 bases and J 3 bases; bases outside gene matches: 8. The CDR3 spans 15 residues. The CDR3 nucleotides are TGTGCCAGCAGCTACGGAACAGGGGAAACAGATACGCAGTATTTT. Translation: CASSYGTGETDTQYF.

V gene TRBV27 combines with J gene TRBJ2-1; D not resolved. Trimming took off 8 bases at V and 6 bases at J, with 11 bases between the two ends. The length of the CDR3 is 12 residues. Per the germline V gene, CDR1 is MNHEY and CDR2 is SMNVEV (reference sequence). CDR3 coding DNA: TGTGCCAGCGGGGTATGGGTCAATGAGCAGTTCTTC. Protein sequence: CASGVWVNEQFF.